This TCR beta chain was recorded in a study of blood T cell repertoires in COVID-19. Germline assignment: CDR1 ENHRY and CDR2 SYGVKD. CDR3 length: 14 amino acids. Trimming shortened V by 6 bases and J by 5 bases, and 14 bases separated the two germline ends. Only in-frame clones appear in the TCRdb table, and some are missing; sequencing was by immunoSEQ multiplex PCR. Of approximately 150,000 clones in the sample, about 87% were seen once. V is TRBV10-3 and J is TRBJ1-5; maybe TRBD1 (5 bases). The receptor was isolated from a woman aged 50 to 60 with acute or convalescent COVID-19. The sequenced sample consisted of peripheral blood. The CDR3 is CAISLSGWDQPQHF. The CDR3 region has the DNA TGTGCCATCAGCCTATCAGGGTGGGATCAGCCCCAGCATTTT.